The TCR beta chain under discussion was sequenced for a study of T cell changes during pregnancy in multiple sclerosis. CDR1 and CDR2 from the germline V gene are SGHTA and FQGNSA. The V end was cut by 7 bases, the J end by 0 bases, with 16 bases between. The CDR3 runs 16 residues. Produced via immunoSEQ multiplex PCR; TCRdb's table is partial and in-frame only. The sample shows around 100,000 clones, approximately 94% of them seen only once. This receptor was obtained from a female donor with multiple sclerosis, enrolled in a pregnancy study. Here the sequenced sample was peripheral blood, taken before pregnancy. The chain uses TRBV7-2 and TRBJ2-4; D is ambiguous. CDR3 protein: CASTRLSRSAKNIQYF. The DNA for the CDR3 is TGTGCCAGCACCCGCCTTTCGAGGTCAGCCAAAAACATTCAGTACTTC.